The 22 T cell receptor beta chains below all came from one sample that was sequenced in a study of PD-1 blockade in classical Hodgkin lymphoma. The assay was immunoSEQ multiplex PCR, and TCRdb's table has in-frame clones only and misses some. The table lists about 47,000 clones, more than 75% of them singletons. Time point described: cycle 4 day 1 (C4D1), after more than 5 weeks of nivolumab. In every patient, relapse followed autologous stem cell transplantation, while exposure to brentuximab vedotin differed. This specimen was peripheral blood mononuclear cells (PBMCs), taken before the fourth cycle of nivolumab. These receptors originate from a human donor with classical Hodgkin lymphoma.

V gene TRBV11-1 combines with J gene TRBJ2-7, with D perhaps matching TRBD1 or TRBD2 (5 bases each). V lost 0 bases, J lost 0 bases, and 6 bases lay in between. CDR3 length equals 14 residues. Germline V gene lookup returns CDR1 SGHAT and CDR2 FQDESV (reference sequence). The CDR3 protein is CASSLAGVSYEQYF. In nucleotides, the CDR3 is TGTGCCAGCAGCTTAGCGGGGGTCTCCTACGAGCAGTACTTC.

The chain links TRBV10-3 to TRBJ2-1; TRBD2 matches at 7 bases. V was clipped by 4 bases and J by 7 bases; unmatched bases: 4. CDR1 and CDR2 from the germline V gene are ENHRY and SYGVKD. There are 13 residues in the CDR3. The CDR3 loop is CAISGTRENEQFF. CDR3 DNA sequence: TGTGCCATCAGTGGGACTAGGGAGAATGAGCAGTTCTTC.

V and J are TRBV5-1 and TRBJ2-2; a weak D match, TRBD2 (6 bases). V lost 4 bases and J 2 bases, leaving 12 bases between the germline ends. From germline, CDR1 is SGHRS and CDR2 YFSETQ. CDR3 length: 15 amino acids. CDR3 sequence (DNA): TGCGCCAGCAGCGCGGGACGGGGAAACACCGGGGAGCTGTTTTTT. Amino acids: CASSAGRGNTGELFF.

The chain joins TRBV9 to TRBJ1-2, with TRBD1 as a possible D gene (5 bases). The V end lost 3 bases, the J end lost 4 bases, and 16 bases lay between the germline ends. CDR1 and CDR2 from the germline V gene are SGDLS and YYNGEE. This CDR3 comprises 15 residues. The CDR3 DNA sequence: TGTGCCAGCAGCGCCCGCCCCAGGGAAGGCTATGGCTACACCTTC. This encodes CASSARPREGYGYTF. The complete variable domain, with remaining parts taken from reference TRBV9 and TRBJ1-2, reads DSGVTQTPKHLITATGQRVTLRCSPRSGDLSVYWYQQSLDQGLQFLIQYYNGEERAKGNILERFSAQQFPDLHSELNLSSLELGDSALYFCASSARPREGYGYTFGSGTRLTVV.

V usage is TRBV19 and J usage is TRBJ1-1; 7 bases fit TRBD1. This CDR3 region has 14 residues. Germline loops: CDR1 LNHDA, CDR2 SQIVND (reference sequence). With 3 bases clipped from V and 1 base from J, the junction kept 2 bases outside the gene matches. CDR3 nucleotide sequence: TGTGCCAGTAGTATCAGGGGGGAGAACACTGAAGCTTTCTTT. This encodes CASSIRGENTEAFF.

The sample holds a few counts of this clone. The chain is built from TRBV27 and TRBJ1-4; maybe TRBD1 (6 bases). CDR3 length: 14 amino acids. In germline, CDR1 is MNHEY, CDR2 SMNVEV (reference sequence). Trimming stripped 2 bases from V and 8 bases from J, with 12 bases between. DNA of the CDR3: TGTGCCAGCAGTTTACTGACAGGCAGCGAAAAACTGTTTTTT. It encodes CASSLLTGSEKLFF.

This clone was detected only a few times. This chain's CDR3 is CASSQVTVDNEQFF. The DNA for the CDR3 is TGTGCCAGCAGCCAAGTAACCGTTGACAATGAGCAGTTCTTC. This chain joins TRBV4-2 and TRBJ2-1; D not resolved. V was shortened by 1 base and J by 5 bases, with 9 bases between the two germline ends. The CDR3 extends over 14 amino acids. In germline, CDR1 is LGHNA, CDR2 YNFKEQ.

J is TRBJ1-1 and V is TRBV18; D unresolved. Trimming took off 3 bases at V and 1 base at J, with 9 bases between the two ends. Germline lookup yields CDR1 KGHSH and CDR2 LQKENI. The CDR3 length is 14 residues. The CDR3 region has the DNA TGTGCCAGCTCACCTTCACAACAGAACACTGAAGCTTTCTTT. It is translated as CASSPSQQNTEAFF. Full variable domain (missing parts from reference TRBV18 and TRBJ1-1): NAGVMQNPRHLVRRRGQEARLRCSPMKGHSHVYWYRQLPEEGLKFMVYLQKENIIDESGMPKERFSAEFPKEGPSILRIQQVVRGDSAAYFCASSPSQQNTEAFFGQGTRLTVV.

Written as DNA, the CDR3 is TGTGCCAGTAGCCCGGTGGCCGGGGACTATGGCTACACCTTC. Residues: CASSPVAGDYGYTF. J is TRBJ1-2 and V is TRBV19; D call uncertain. Trimming cost V 6 bases and J 3 bases, with 14 bases left between them. Germline V gives CDR1 LNHDA, CDR2 SQIVND (reference sequence). This CDR3 is 14 amino acids long.

The rearrangement uses TRBV5-6 and TRBJ2-7; no firm D call. Germline V CDR1 and CDR2: SGHDT, YYEEEE. The CDR3 is 14 amino acids. V gave up 0 bases and J gave up 0 bases, with 7 bases separating them. In DNA, the CDR3 is TGTGCCAGCAGCTTGGTAGGCAGCTCCTACGAGCAGTACTTC. This encodes CASSLVGSSYEQYF.

The chain links TRBV9 to TRBJ1-1; 9 bases line up with TRBD1. Germline lookup yields CDR1 SGDLS and CDR2 YYNGEE. This CDR3 has 15 residues. The ends lost 3 bases at V and 1 base at J; junction bases unmatched: 4. As DNA, the CDR3 is TGTGCCAGCAGCGCGGGACAGGGTACGAACACTGAAGCTTTCTTT. It yields the protein CASSAGQGTNTEAFF.

This chain connects TRBV9 to TRBJ1-2; TRBD1 matches at 9 bases. Germline values: CDR1 SGDLS, CDR2 YYNGEE. The CDR3 consists of 14 residues. Losses at the gene ends were 2 bases for V and 7 bases for J; bases not matched to a gene: 6. CDR3 nucleotide sequence: TGTGCCAGCAGCGTCACAGGGGGCGCGATTGGCTACACCTTC. Its protein is CASSVTGGAIGYTF.

The V gene is TRBV13, the J gene TRBJ2-7; TRBD1 matches at 11 bases. J lost 7 bases, V lost 0 bases, and 2 bases had no gene match. Germline V lookup: CDR1 PRHDT, CDR2 FYEKMQ (reference sequence). CDR3 length equals 14 residues. The CDR3 DNA follows: TGTGCCAGCAGCTTAGGGGACAGGGGGCTTGAGCAGTACTTC. Protein: CASSLGDRGLEQYF.

This chain's CDR3 is CASSSGTGLAGGGANVLTF. CDR3 sequence (DNA): TGTGCCAGTAGTTCTGGTACGGGACTAGCGGGTGGTGGGGCCAACGTCCTGACTTTC. The J gene is TRBJ2-6, the V gene TRBV19, with 12 positions matching TRBD2. This CDR3 is 19 amino acids long. Looked up from germline, CDR1 is LNHDA and CDR2 is SQIVND (reference sequence). V trimming: 5 bases; J trimming: 3 bases; junction bases outside the gene matches: 11.

The chain recombines TRBV2 with TRBJ1-2; 9 bases agree with TRBD1. Germline lookup yields CDR1 SNHLY and CDR2 FYNNEI. The CDR3 runs 14 residues. After removal of 6 bases from V and 5 bases from J, the junction contained 7 bases not matched to a gene. The CDR3 region has the DNA TGTGCCAGCAGCCGGGACAGGGAGGGGTATGGCTACACCTTC. This codes for CASSRDREGYGYTF.

The V gene is TRBV5-1, the J gene TRBJ1-1; tentatively, D is TRBD1 (5 bases). Trimming stripped 0 bases from V and 1 base from J, with 10 bases between. The CDR3 runs 15 residues. Germline V gives CDR1 SGHRS, CDR2 YFSETQ. In DNA form, the CDR3 reads TGCGCCAGCAGCTTGGCCGGGACCGCGAACACTGAAGCTTTCTTT. Its translation is CASSLAGTANTEAFF.

The rearrangement joins TRBV6-1 to TRBJ1-4; D is ambiguous. V lost 0 bases, J lost 8 bases, and 16 bases lay in between. Germline CDR1 reads MNHNS; CDR2 reads SASEGT. The CDR3 totals 16 residues. CDR3 sequence: CASSEAPPPAREKLFF. DNA for the CDR3: TGTGCCAGCAGTGAAGCGCCTCCCCCCGCAAGGGAAAAACTGTTTTTT.

The DNA for the CDR3 is TGTGCCAGCAGCTTGTCCCAAGCAGGGATGGTTTCTGGAAACACCATATATTTT. Its translation is CASSLSQAGMVSGNTIYF. This sequence joins TRBV5-4 and TRBJ1-3; the D gene is possibly TRBD1 (5 bases). The germline CDR1 and CDR2 sequences are SGHNT and YYREEE (reference sequence). The CDR3 is 18 amino acids. Deletions cut 1 base from V and 1 base from J, with 18 bases between.

The chain carries TRBV11-2 and TRBJ2-2; D gene ambiguous. Per germline, CDR1 SGHAT and CDR2 FQNNGV. There are 14 residues in the CDR3. Trimming stripped 1 base from V and 3 bases from J, with 6 bases between. The CDR3 protein is CASSLGAYTGELFF. CDR3 DNA sequence: TGTGCCAGCAGCTTAGGAGCCTACACCGGGGAGCTGTTTTTT.

In its sample, this clone ranks as medium-sized. The chain combines TRBV11-2 with TRBJ2-1, with D unresolved. Germline V lookup: CDR1 SGHAT, CDR2 FQNNGV. Trimming cost V 1 base and J 11 bases, with 15 bases left between them. The CDR3 runs 14 residues. The CDR3 nucleotides are TGTGCCAGCAGCTTAGGCTCTTACTATGGCAAGCAGTTCTTC. It specifies CASSLGSYYGKQFF.

The CDR3 DNA reads TGTGCCACCAGCAGCGTAGTTGAAGCTTTCTTT. Residues: CATSSVVEAFF. The V gene is TRBV15, the J gene TRBJ1-1; D unresolved. The V gene lost 3 bases and the J gene lost 7 bases, with 6 bases spanning the gap. CDR3 length: 11 amino acids. Germline V lookup: CDR1 LNHNV, CDR2 YYDKDF (reference sequence).

The chain couples TRBV19 to TRBJ2-3; 8 positions match TRBD2. This CDR3 contains 14 residues. Germline CDR1 reads LNHDA; CDR2 reads SQIVND (reference sequence). After removal of 6 bases from V and 1 base from J, the junction contained 3 bases not matched to a gene. The CDR3 spells CASRLAGRTDTQYF. The CDR3 DNA follows: TGTGCCAGTAGATTAGCGGGACGCACAGATACGCAGTATTTT.